This T cell receptor (beta chain) was captured by sequencing in a study of blood T cell repertoires in COVID-19. There are 14 residues in the CDR3. The V gene lost 7 bases and the J gene lost 6 bases, with 16 bases spanning the gap. From germline, CDR1 is MNHEY and CDR2 SVGAGI. Produced via immunoSEQ multiplex PCR; TCRdb's table is partial and in-frame only. Of about 330,000 clones in the sample, around 87% were seen once. J is TRBJ1-5 and V is TRBV6-5; D perhaps matches TRBD1 (5 bases). This TCR was sampled from a woman aged 25 to 39 who had recovered from COVID-19. Sequences were obtained from PBMCs or T cells enriched from blood (not recorded which). The CDR3, as DNA: TGTGCCAGCACCCCCCGCGGGGACGGTCAGCCCCAGCATTTT. This codes for CASTPRGDGQPQHF.